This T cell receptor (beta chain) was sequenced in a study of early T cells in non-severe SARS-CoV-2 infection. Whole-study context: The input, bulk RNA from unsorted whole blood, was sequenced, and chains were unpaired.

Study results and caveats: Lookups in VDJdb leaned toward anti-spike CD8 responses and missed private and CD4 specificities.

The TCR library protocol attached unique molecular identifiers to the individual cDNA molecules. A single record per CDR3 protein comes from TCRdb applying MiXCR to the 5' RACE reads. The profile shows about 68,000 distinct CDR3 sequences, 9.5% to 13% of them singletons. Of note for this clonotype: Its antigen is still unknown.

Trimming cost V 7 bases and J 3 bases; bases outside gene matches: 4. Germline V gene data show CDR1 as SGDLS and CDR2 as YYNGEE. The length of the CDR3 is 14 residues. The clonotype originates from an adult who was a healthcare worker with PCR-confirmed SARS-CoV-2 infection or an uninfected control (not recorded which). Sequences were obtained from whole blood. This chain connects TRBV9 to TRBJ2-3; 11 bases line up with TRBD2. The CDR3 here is CASGIAGGTDTQYF. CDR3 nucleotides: TGTGCCAGCGGAATAGCGGGAGGGACAGATACGCAGTATTTT.